Presented here are 4 T cell receptor beta chains from one specimen sequenced in a study of cytomegalovirus exposure and HLA in healthy donors. Clones were sequenced by immunoSEQ multiplex PCR, and TCRdb holds only the in-frame ones, with some missing. The data show approximately 200,000 clones, 90% to 95% seen once. The specimen was PBMCs. The receptors stem from a woman between 18 and 29 years old in good health and CMV-seronegative.

The chain links TRBV11-2 to TRBJ2-5; 9 nucleotides agree with TRBD1. CDR1 is SGHAT, CDR2 FQNNGV, per germline. This CDR3 contains 16 residues. With 1 base clipped from V and 3 bases from J, the junction kept 6 bases outside the gene matches. The CDR3 coding sequence is TGTGCCAGCAGCTTAGTCCCCGGGACAGGGAAAGAGACCCAGTACTTC. Its protein product is CASSLVPGTGKETQYF. The variable domain in full, completed from reference TRBV11-2 and TRBJ2-5, reads EAGVAQSPRYKIIEKRQSVAFWCNPISGHATLYWYQQILGQGPKLLIQFQNNGVVDDSQLPKDRFSAERLKGVDSTLKIQPAKLEDSAVYLCASSLVPGTGKETQYFGPGTRLLVL.

V is TRBV27 and J is TRBJ2-2; no clear D gene. The CDR3 extends over 11 amino acids. Trimming cost V 6 bases and J 5 bases, with 4 bases left between them. Germline V gene data show CDR1 as MNHEY and CDR2 as SMNVEV (reference sequence). CDR3 DNA sequence: TGTGCCAGCAGCCGGACCGGGGAGCTGTTTTTT. It yields the protein CASSRTGELFF.

The chain recombines TRBV19 with TRBJ1-5; 8 nucleotides agree with TRBD1. CDR3 length: 15 residues. The germline CDR1 and CDR2 sequences are LNHDA and SQIVND (reference sequence). V shed 0 bases and J 3 bases; nucleotides not matched to a gene: 1. The CDR3 region is CASSIEDRVNQPQHF. The CDR3 region has the DNA TGTGCCAGTAGTATAGAGGACAGGGTCAATCAGCCCCAGCATTTT.

The chain combines TRBV6-1 with TRBJ1-1; TRBD1 aligns across 7 bases. The germline V gene has CDR1 MNHNS and CDR2 SASEGT. This CDR3 region has 14 residues. The V and J ends lost 5 bases and 5 bases, in that order; junction bases with no gene match: 8. As DNA, the CDR3 is TGTGCCAGCAGTAGACAGGGTTGGGTTACTGAAGCTTTCTTT. Translation: CASSRQGWVTEAFF.